This T cell receptor (beta chain) comes out of a study of T cell clones after liver transplantation (dated by TCRdb to the late 2010s). For the study in its entirety: The samples were obtained from ITN030ST, a randomized trial that attempted immunosuppression withdrawal within 2 years after liver transplantation. Donor-reactive T cell clones were identified by TCRbeta sequencing following a pre-transplant mixed lymphocyte reaction and were subsequently tracked in post-transplant blood. Three of the eight recipients were HCV-positive; the others were transplanted for non-autoimmune, non-viral indications. The studied cohort comprised 8 liver transplant recipients, 3 classified as tolerant and 5 as non-tolerant. Blood samples were collected pre-transplant, then pre-randomization ahead of withdrawal, and finally post-randomization once withdrawal had either been completed or failed. To count as tolerant, a recipient had to stay completely off immunosuppression for at least one year without liver enzymes climbing beyond twice the upper limit of normal. As an antigen-independent comparator for donor-reactive sequences, third party-reactive TCRbeta sequences were also identified from pre-transplant MLRs. Until randomization at 12-24 months post-transplant, subjects were given standard immunosuppression, with no induction therapy. The research as a whole found: Once repertoire turnover was taken into account, donor-reactive detection showed a significant reduction for CD4 in 7 of 8 subjects and for CD8 in 8 of 8. Because of small, heterogeneous patient numbers and non-standardized post-transplant time points, the conclusions were only preliminary. Low numbers of available donor cells limited the measurable donor-reactive repertoire in a couple of subjects. Circulating donor-reactive CD4 TCRbeta sequences fell significantly post-transplant in 5 of 8 subjects, irrespective of tolerance or HCV status. Donor-reactive sequences declined more than third party-reactive ones, suggesting partial antigen-specific deletion unrelated to withdrawal success. Because no allograft tissue specimens were available, donor-reactive T cells may have migrated into the graft instead of being deleted.

A distance of 8 bases separates the germline ends of V and J, which lose 2 bases and 6 bases respectively. The germline V gene (reference sequence) yields MNHEY for CDR1 and SMNVEV for CDR2. Including cysteine and phenylalanine, the CDR3 has 13 amino acids. Only the CDR3 part of the read is kept: 39 bases, read in frame from the first base. Unstimulated PBMCs, after thawing, were stained for CD3, CD4 and CD8 and then FACS-sorted into CD3+CD4+ and CD3+CD8+ populations. Each of the 8 studied subjects was randomized to immunosuppression withdrawal. The Qiagen DNeasy Blood and Tissue Kit was used for genomic DNA isolation. High-throughput TCRbeta CDR3 sequencing of frozen genomic DNA was performed by immunoSEQ, including PCR amplification, mapping, bias correction and internal controls. In the source study's methods: Productive rearrangements were retained, and unique TCRbeta sequences were defined by the CDR3 nucleotide sequence together with the V and J gene. Donor-reactive sequences required at least 5-fold expansion in CFSE-low cells versus unstimulated pre-transplant cells and at least 0.01% frequency. Minimum frequency thresholds were set for each subject based on the unstimulated sample with the lowest template count, ensuring at least 90% detection power. Repertoire turnover was measured by Jensen-Shannon divergence between the top 1000 TCRbeta sequences post- and pre-transplant. Two-sided Fisher's exact tests were used to test for changes in the detection of donor-reactive sequences. The immuneACCESS repertoire file appears here via TCRdb, limited to in-frame rearrangements. These files lack a portion of the clones; in checked studies, under half of the deficit traces to unresolved V genes, and the cause of the others is not known. That table gives V, J and clone size, and the DNA gave D and trimming. This sample holds approximately 10,000 clones; around 70% were observed only once. 24% of the sample is taken by the ten largest.

A word on this clone: Which antigen it targets is not known. Per-nucleotide qualities are absent, and no much larger clonotype sits a single base away.

The receptor's source is a human patient who received a liver transplant. In patients who had a transplant, some T cells may come from the graft donor. Sequenced material: CD4+ T cells from blood, taken nearly 33 months after liver transplant. The chain is made from TRBV27 and TRBJ2-1; confidence is insufficient to name the D gene. The CDR3 reads as follows: CASSLNLINEQFF. DNA sequence: TGTGCCAGCAGTTTAAATCTTATCAATGAGCAGTTCTTC.